This T cell receptor (beta chain) stems from a study of tumour-infiltrating T cells in Burkitt lymphoma. In the study overall: Overall and progression-free survival were predicted by productive clonality.

The V gene's germline CDR1 is SGHDT and CDR2 YYEEEE. There are 15 residues in the CDR3. V was cut by 0 bases and J by 0 bases, with 8 bases left in between. Repertoires were generated with immunoSEQ multiplex PCR, while TCRdb's copy carries only in-frame clones and drops some. This table has 15,000 or so clones, around 30% appearing once. The source is a human donor with diffuse large B-cell lymphoma. This chain uses TRBV5-6 with TRBJ2-3; tentative D call: TRBD2 (6 bases). The specimen sequenced was tumor tissue. In DNA, the CDR3 is TGTGCCAGCAGCTTGGTCGGAGGGAGCACAGATACGCAGTATTTT. Translating gives CASSLVGGSTDTQYF.